Detailed here is one T cell receptor (beta chain). Its antigen is unidentified. This sample is part of a study of radiation and T cells in renal cell carcinoma. The time point was: blood 4 weeks post-SBRT, at nephrectomy. The treatment is: 15 Gy SBRT to primary tumor, nephrectomy 4 weeks later. Nephrectomy followed 15 Gy stereotactic body radiation by 4 weeks. Clear cell pathology was present in this patient's renal cell carcinoma. Sequencing was performed with immunoSEQ multiplex PCR; in TCRdb, only in-frame clones are kept and a portion is missing. Of 150,000 to 200,000 clones in the sample, 88% were seen once. Germline lookup yields CDR1 SNHLY and CDR2 FYNNEI. CDR3 length: 14 residues. Trimming cost V 6 bases and J 2 bases, with 13 bases left between them. Broader study findings: Top tumor clonotypes rose in blood 2 weeks post-radiation, then contracted. Pretreatment tumor biopsies were lacking, so baseline clonotypes are unknown.

Sequences were derived from blood, sampled from a patient whose treatment included radiotherapy and nephrectomy. The rearrangement uses TRBV2 and TRBJ1-1; no firm D call. This TCR was sampled from a woman in her fifties or sixties with renal cell carcinoma. CDR3 DNA sequence: TGTGCCAGCAGGGCTAGGACCGACAACACTGAAGCTTTCTTT. It translates to CASRARTDNTEAFF.